This TCR beta chain was captured in a study of blood T cell repertoires in COVID-19. Study-level background: T cells, B-cell-depleted T cells, or PBMCs provided the cDNA or gDNA that served as material.

Generated by immunoSEQ multiplex PCR, the TCRdb table keeps only in-frame clones and is missing some. The repertoire includes over 130,000 clones, 65% to 90% of them detected once, and more than 3% sits in the top ten. Trimming removed 4 bases from V and 0 bases from J, with 10 bases in between. CDR1 and CDR2 (germline): LNHDA, SQIVND (reference sequence). This CDR3 is 15 amino acids long. The sequence was collected from a man between 65 and 85 years old with acute or convalescent COVID-19. Sequencing was done on a sample of peripheral blood. The V and J genes are TRBV19 and TRBJ1-3; no definite D call. CDR3 loop: CASSTSPRSGNTIYF. The CDR3 bases are TGTGCCAGTAGTACCTCGCCGCGCTCTGGAAACACCATATATTTT.